This TCR beta chain was captured by sequencing in a study of cytomegalovirus exposure and HLA in healthy donors. Study as a whole: The approximately 600 first-cohort repertoires shared a platform with the 130 or so validation repertoires, as reported in a later analysis.

The ends were cut back, 3 bases at V and 3 bases at J, with 8 bases in the middle. Germline values: CDR1 MNHNS, CDR2 SASEGT. CDR3 length: 13 amino acids. Overall study results and limits: A few chains tied to CMV proved CMV antigen-specific in vitro.

On this clone: Its antigen is undetermined.

Using immunoSEQ multiplex PCR, the repertoire was profiled, and TCRdb retains in-frame clones only, with some absent. The top ten hold roughly 1.9% of the sample, which has 140,000 to 150,000 clones, over 90% seen once. This sequence was found in a man aged 18-30 years in good health and CMV-seropositive. V gene TRBV6-1 combines with J gene TRBJ2-5; D not resolved. Sequenced input: PBMCs. CDR3 nucleotides: TGTGCCAGCAGTGAGGCGGCAGAAGAGACCCAGTACTTC. Encoded protein: CASSEAAEETQYF.